The clone carrying this T cell receptor beta chain was seen once. Its antigen is not known. This specimen belongs to a study of cytomegalovirus exposure and HLA in healthy donors. Overall study results and limits: As was reported, the HLA-A and HLA-B alleles of most subjects were accurately predicted from TCR beta sequences.

PCR employed 60 Vbeta and 13 Jbeta primers. Clones were read by immunoSEQ multiplex PCR, and TCRdb kept only the in-frame ones, dropping some. The sample holds 120,000 or so clones, 70% to 85% seen once. V dropped 6 bases and J dropped 3 bases, with 24 bases sitting between them. This CDR3 contains 17 residues. Germline V lookup: CDR1 MDHEN, CDR2 SYDVKM. This receptor was identified in a woman aged 45-60 years in good health and CMV-seronegative. The chain carries TRBV28 and TRBJ2-7; D is perhaps TRBD2 (5 bases). Sequenced material: PBMCs. The CDR3 bases are TGTGCCAGCAGCGGAGGCAGTCTATCCCCCCGTCTCTACGAGCAGTACTTC. Amino acids: CASSGGSLSPRLYEQYF.